Listed below are T cell receptor beta chains from one sample, sequenced in a study of graft-versus-host responses after intestinal transplantation. The data were produced by immunoSEQ multiplex PCR, yet TCRdb's version contains in-frame clones alone and is incomplete. Here the sample spans roughly 100,000 clones, roughly 87% being singletons. For these receptors, no antigen is known. The sample consisted of unstimulated CD4+ T cells sorted from spleen or lymph node cells, taken before intestinal transplant. The receptors stem from a human donor who received an intestinal transplant. CDR3s include the opening cysteine and the closing phenylalanine or tryptophan. A D gene is named only where the DNA matches it firmly. Clone size, where shown, is once, few, many, or a class for clones that have expanded.

v_gene	d_gene	abundance	j_gene	CDR3nt	CDR3aa
TRBV12-2	.	.	TRBJ2-5	TGTGCAAGTCGCTTAAAACTAGCGGGGGAAGAGACCCAGTACTTC	CASRLKLAGEETQYF
TRBV5-4	.	once	TRBJ2-2	TGTGCCAGCAGCTTGGCATGGGGGGGGGAGCTGTTTTTT	CASSLAWGGELFF
TRBV6-1	TRBD2	.	TRBJ2-3	TGTGCCACCATCACCGCTAGCGGCTCCACAGATACGCAGTATTTT	CATITASGSTDTQYF
TRBV5-4	.	.	TRBJ2-1	TGTGCCAGCAGCTTGGTAGGGACGGAGTACAATGAGCAGTTCTTC	CASSLVGTEYNEQFF
TRBV5-1	TRBD1	.	TRBJ1-6	TGCGCCAGCAGCCCGACAGGGGTCGATTCACCCCTCCACTTT	CASSPTGVDSPLHF
TRBV5-4	TRBD1	.	TRBJ2-2	TGTGCCAGCAGCCTCGCCCAGGGGGCCGGGGAGCTGTTTTTT	CASSLAQGAGELFF
TRBV6-1	TRBD1	.	TRBJ2-7	TGTGCCAGCTTCCCCCAGGGGGCTTCTTACGAGCAGTACTTC	CASFPQGASYEQYF
TRBV28	.	.	TRBJ1-2	TGTGCCAGCATGATATCCCCCGGCAGCTCTGGCTACACCTTC	CASMISPGSSGYTF
TRBV7-7	TRBD2	.	TRBJ2-2	TGTGCCAGCAGCCAAGGACTAGCTACCGGGGAGCTGTTTTTT	CASSQGLATGELFF
TRBV2	.	.	TRBJ2-7	TGTGCCAGCAGTGACTCAGAGTCTCCACGTTCGGACTCCTACGAGCAGTACTTC	CASSDSESPRSDSYEQYF
TRBV19	TRBD2	.	TRBJ2-2	TGTGCCAGTAGTATAGCGGGGGGGCCCGGGGAGCTGTTTTTT	CASSIAGGPGELFF
TRBV29-1	TRBD2	.	TRBJ2-3	TGCAGCGTTGTTGGGAAGGGCGGGAGCTCAGATACGCAGTATTTT	CSVVGKGGSSDTQYF
TRBV11-2	.	.	TRBJ1-2	TGTGCCAGCAGCTTAGATGCCAGGAGATACTATGGCTACACCTTC	CASSLDARRYYGYTF
TRBV6-1	TRBD1	.	TRBJ2-7	TGTGCCAGCAGTGGCCGGGACAGGGGCCACGAGCAGTACTTC	CASSGRDRGHEQYF
TRBV5-5	.	once	TRBJ1-5	TGTGCCAGCAGCTTGAGGGCCGGGTTGGGCAATCAGCCCCAGCATTTT	CASSLRAGLGNQPQHF
TRBV29-1	.	.	TRBJ1-2	TGCAGCGTGGGGACCCCATATGGCTACACCTTC	CSVGTPYGYTF
TRBV10-2	.	.	TRBJ2-3	TGCGCCAGCAGGGAACACAGCACAGATACGCAGTATTTT	CASREHSTDTQYF
TRBV18	.	few	TRBJ2-3	TGTGCCAGCTCACCACCGTGGACTACTTTCACAGATACGCAGTATTTT	CASSPPWTTFTDTQYF
TRBV5-4	TRBD1	.	TRBJ2-2	TGTGCCAGCAGTCAGGGGGCTTGGGGCACCGGGGAGCTGTTTTTT	CASSQGAWGTGELFF
TRBV12-5	TRBD2	.	TRBJ2-5	TGTGCTAGTGGCCATAGGGACCGACTAGCGGGGGAGCAAGAGACCCAGTACTTC	CASGHRDRLAGEQETQYF
TRBV10-2	.	.	TRBJ1-1	TGCGCCAGCAGTGAGCCGGACGGAGGAGAAGCTTTCTTT	CASSEPDGGEAFF
TRBV6-1	.	.	TRBJ1-1	TGTGCCAGCAGAAACCTCGGGGGCGCTTACGTTGAGGCTTTCTTT	CASRNLGGAYVEAFF
TRBV6-5	.	.	TRBJ1-2	TGTGCCAGCAGTCCCTGGGCAGGGGTGGATGGCTACACCTTC	CASSPWAGVDGYTF
TRBV7-3	TRBD1	.	TRBJ2-7	TGTGCCACTCCCCCCGGGACAGGGGTTAACGAGCAGTACTTC	CATPPGTGVNEQYF
TRBV7-3	.	.	TRBJ2-2	TGTGCCAGCAGCCCACCGTTGAGAACCGGGGAGCTGTTTTTT	CASSPPLRTGELFF
TRBV6-1	.	.	TRBJ1-1	TGTGCCAGCAACCCGACAGTGATGAACACTGAAGCTTTCTTT	CASNPTVMNTEAFF
TRBV5-1	.	few	TRBJ1-3	TGCGCCAGCAGCTTGAGTTACAGGAATGAAGGAAACACCATATATTTT	CASSLSYRNEGNTIYF
TRBV5-1	.	.	TRBJ2-5	TGCGCCAGCAGCCGGATACCGGGACTGCAAGAGACCCAGTACTTC	CASSRIPGLQETQYF
TRBV28	TRBD1	.	TRBJ2-1	TGTGCCAGCAGTATAAGCCAGGGGGCGTACAATGAGCAGTTCTTC	CASSISQGAYNEQFF